The rows below give T cell receptor beta chains drawn from one sample of a study of blood T cells in healthy people across ages. Using its own MiXCR run on the 5' RACE reads, TCRdb lists one record per CDR3 protein. This sample has hundreds of thousands of distinct CDR3 sequences, with approximately 30% found just once. Material for sequencing was blood. Receptors were obtained from an elderly woman in good health. Both conserved end residues are part of each CDR3. D genes are given only for firm matches. The size field is filled for only some rows; it gives once, few, many or a size class.

>TRBV6-1|NA|TRBJ1-2|NA
TGTGCCAGCATACTAGGACCTCGAGGAGGCTACACCTTC
CASILGPRGGYTF
>TRBV20-1|NA|TRBJ2-5|NA
TGCAGTGTTATAGGCGAGACCCTGTACTTC
CSVIGETLYF
>TRBV6-2/TRBV6-3|NA|TRBJ2-1|many
TGTGCCAGCAGCCAAATGACGGGGGCGACCTACAATGAGCAGTTCTTC
CASSQMTGATYNEQFF
>TRBV6-2/TRBV6-3|NA|TRBJ2-2|few
TGTGCCAGCAGTTACAGAACGAACACCGGGGAGCTGTTTTTT
CASSYRTNTGELFF
>TRBV27|TRBD1|TRBJ2-1|many
TGTGCCAGCAGTTCCCGAGGACAGGGGGGGTACAATGAGCAGTTCTTC
CASSSRGQGGYNEQFF
>TRBV25-1|NA|TRBJ2-7|many
TGTGCCAGCAGTGAGGGCGGGGCAGGGGGCTACGAGCAGTACTTC
CASSEGGAGGYEQYF
>TRBV5-1|NA|TRBJ1-2|once
TGCGCCAGCAGCCTCCGGACGGGGAACTATGGCTACACCTTC
CASSLRTGNYGYTF
>TRBV27|TRBD2|TRBJ2-3|NA
TGTGCCAGCCAAAGGAGCGGGAGAAGAGATACGCAGTATTTT
CASQRSGRRDTQYF
>TRBV12-3/TRBV12-4|NA|TRBJ1-5|many
TGTGCCAGCAGCCACGATTTGGGTGGTCGGAGCAATCAGCCCCAGCATTTT
CASSHDLGGRSNQPQHF
>TRBV4-2|NA|TRBJ2-3|many
TGTGCCAGCAGCCAAGAATTGGCAATAGCCCAAAGCACAGATACGCAGTATTTT
CASSQELAIAQSTDTQYF
>TRBV7-2|NA|TRBJ2-3|NA
TGTGCCAGCAGCCGGGACTCCCCCGCAGATACGCAGTATTTT
CASSRDSPADTQYF
>TRBV30|NA|TRBJ1-2|NA
TGTGCCTGGAGTGTATTCCGCCAGGGAAGGGACTATGGCTACACCTTC
CAWSVFRQGRDYGYTF
>TRBV4-3|TRBD1|TRBJ2-7|many
TGCGCCAGCAGCCAATTCACCGGGACAGGAAACTCCTACGAGCAGTACTTC
CASSQFTGTGNSYEQYF
>TRBV13|TRBD1|TRBJ1-4|many
TGTGCCAGCAGCCGGACAGGGTATCTTGCAACTAATGAAAAACTGTTTTTT
CASSRTGYLATNEKLFF
>TRBV5-1|TRBD1|TRBJ2-1|few
TGCGCCAGCAGCCTAAATCCGGGACAGGGGGCCCAGTTCTTC
CASSLNPGQGAQFF
>TRBV10-3|TRBD1|TRBJ1-4|many
TGTGCCATCAGTGAGGGACAGGGAAATGAAAAACTGTTTTTT
CAISEGQGNEKLFF
>TRBV20-1|NA|TRBJ2-5|many
TGCAGTGCTTTTTTAGTGGAGACCCAGTACTTC
CSAFLVETQYF
>TRBV20-1|TRBD2|TRBJ2-5|NA
TGCAGTTCCAGGGAGGGCGGCCAAGAGACCCAGTACTTC
CSSREGGQETQYF
>TRBV3-1|NA|TRBJ2-3|many
TGTGCCAGCAGCCAAGGACTAGGATCCACCACAGATACGCAGTATTTT
CASSQGLGSTTDTQYF
>TRBV6-5|TRBD2|TRBJ2-7|many
TGTGCCAGCAGGGGCCCGACGGGGGGATACGAGCAGTACTTC
CASRGPTGGYEQYF